Following are 11 T cell receptor beta chains from one sample sequenced in a study of cytomegalovirus exposure and HLA in healthy donors. Primers included in the PCR were 60 Vbeta and 13 Jbeta primers. The table came from immunoSEQ multiplex PCR; TCRdb's copy has only in-frame clones and leaves some out. Of 90,000 or so clones in the sample, roughly 80% were seen once. Sequencing was done on a sample of PBMCs. These receptors were taken from a man aged 50 to 59 in good health and CMV-seropositive.

The CDR3 coding sequence is TGTGCCAGCTCACCTAATGAGTTCGGACTAGCGGGAGACGAGCAGTACTTC. This codes for CASSPNEFGLAGDEQYF. The chain recombines TRBV18 with TRBJ2-7, with TRBD2 matching over 13 bases. Per germline, CDR1 KGHSH and CDR2 LQKENI. With 3 bases clipped from V and 5 bases from J, the junction kept 10 bases outside the gene matches. The CDR3 contains 17 residues.

On this clone itself: The sample contains more than one DNA sequence encoding this CDR3. The rearrangement uses TRBV2 and TRBJ2-3; 7 nucleotides line up with TRBD2. The CDR3 totals 14 residues. Trimming took 5 bases from V and 1 from J; bases not matched to a gene: 3. Germline CDR1 and CDR2: SNHLY and FYNNEI. CDR3 region: CASSPTSGTDTQYF. Written as DNA, the CDR3 is TGTGCCAGCAGTCCCACTAGCGGCACAGATACGCAGTATTTT.

This clone appeared a few times. The chain links TRBV7-9 to TRBJ2-7; no firm D call. CDR1 is SEHNR, CDR2 FQNEAQ, per germline (reference sequence). V was trimmed by 0 bases and J by 6 bases, leaving 6 bases between them. CDR3 length: 12 residues. The CDR3 coding sequence is TGTGCCAGCAGCTTAGCCCCAGGCGAGCAGTACTTC. Translation: CASSLAPGEQYF. Filled out from reference TRBV7-9 and TRBJ2-7, the complete variable domain reads DTGVSQNPRHKITKRGQNVTFRCDPISEHNRLYWYRQTLGQGPEFLTYFQNEAQLEKSRLLSDRFSAERPKGSFSTLEIQRTEQGDSAMYLCASSLAPGEQYFGPGTRLTVT.

The chain links TRBV10-3 to TRBJ2-2; 10 bases match TRBD1. Germline lookup yields CDR1 ENHRY and CDR2 SYGVKD. V lost 6 bases and J lost 6; bases outside the gene matches: 10. This CDR3 comprises 16 residues. This chain's CDR3 is CAIRDRGQGRAGELFF. The CDR3 region has the DNA TGTGCCATCAGAGACAGGGGGCAAGGAAGGGCCGGGGAGCTGTTTTTT.

V and J are TRBV7-9 and TRBJ2-1; 7 nucleotides match TRBD2. This CDR3 contains 16 residues. Germline V gene lookup returns CDR1 SEHNR and CDR2 FQNEAQ (reference sequence). Losses at the gene ends were 1 base for V and 5 bases for J; bases not matched to a gene: 8. Here the CDR3 reads CASSLGGGLGHNEQFF. The CDR3 DNA is TGTGCCAGCAGCTTAGGCGGGGGTTTGGGGCACAATGAGCAGTTCTTC.

The chain joins TRBV7-9 to TRBJ2-3; D remains ambiguous. This CDR3 is built from 13 residues. Trimming left V 3 bases short and J 2 bases short, with 6 bases between. The germline CDR1 and CDR2 sequences are SEHNR and FQNEAQ (reference sequence). CDR3 bases: TGTGCCAGCAGCTTCGACACCACAGATACGCAGTATTTT. This encodes CASSFDTTDTQYF.

The J gene is TRBJ2-3, the V gene TRBV29-1; 7 positions match TRBD1. Germline V gene lookup returns CDR1 SQVTM and CDR2 ANQGSEA. V lost 4 bases, J lost 7 bases, and 8 bases stayed unmatched. CDR3 length equals 13 residues. CDR3: CSVGTGAVNTQYF. CDR3 in DNA: TGCAGCGTTGGAACAGGGGCTGTAAATACGCAGTATTTT.

The V and J genes are TRBV7-6 and TRBJ2-5, with TRBD1 identical over 8 bases. This CDR3 is 14 amino acids long. CDR1 and CDR2 (germline): SGHVS, FNYEAQ. Trimming took 4 bases from V and 2 from J; bases not matched to a gene: 3. CDR3 sequence reads: CASSSWTGQETQYF. The CDR3 DNA reads as TGTGCCAGCAGCTCGTGGACAGGGCAAGAGACCCAGTACTTC.

Comment on this clone: An end of the junction does not agree with germline; a read error may underlie this. The chain has TRBV19 and TRBJ2-6, with D tentatively TRBD1 (5 bases). CDR3 size: 16 residues. CDR1 and CDR2 from the germline V gene are LNHDA and SQIVND (reference sequence). CDR3 DNA: TGTGCCAGTAGTATAGAGGGGCTATCTGGGGCCAACGGCCTGACTTTC. Its translation is CASSIEGLSGANGLTF. Drawing the rest from reference TRBV19 and TRBJ2-6, the complete variable domain is DGGITQSPKYLFRKEGQNVTLSCEQNLNHDAMYWYRQDPGQGLRLIYYSQIVNDFQKGDIAEGYSVSREKKESFPLTVTSAQKNPTAFYLCASSIEGLSGANGLTFGAGSRLTVL.

Note on this clone: The germline gene is not matched at one end of the junction; a read error may be the cause. This rearrangement joins TRBV4-1 to TRBJ2-4; D perhaps matches TRBD2 (5 bases). There are 16 residues in the CDR3. Germline CDR1 and CDR2: MGHRA and YSYEKL. The CDR3 reads CASSLGRALAKNSQYF. The CDR3 DNA reads TGCGCCAGCAGCTTGGGAAGGGCCCTAGCCAAAAACAGTCAGTACTTC.

The chain employs TRBV5-4 and TRBJ2-7; 13 bases agree with TRBD2. The germline gives CDR1 SGHNT, CDR2 YYREEE (reference sequence). Trimming cost V 6 bases and J 3 bases; bases outside gene matches: 15. The CDR3 contains 18 residues. The CDR3 bases are TGTGCCAGCACCGAGGCGGGACTAGCGGGATCCGGTCTCTACGAGCAGTACTTC. Residues: CASTEAGLAGSGLYEQYF.